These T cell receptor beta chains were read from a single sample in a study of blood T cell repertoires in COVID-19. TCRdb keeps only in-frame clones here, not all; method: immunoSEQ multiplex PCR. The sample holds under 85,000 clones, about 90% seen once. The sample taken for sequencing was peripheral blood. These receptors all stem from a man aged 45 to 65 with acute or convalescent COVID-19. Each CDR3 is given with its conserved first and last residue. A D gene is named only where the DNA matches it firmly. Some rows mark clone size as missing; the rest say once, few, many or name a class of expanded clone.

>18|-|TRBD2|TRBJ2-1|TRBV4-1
CASSLTQLLATSYNEQFF
TGCGCCAGCAGCCTTACCCAACTACTAGCGACATCCTACAATGAGCAGTTCTTC
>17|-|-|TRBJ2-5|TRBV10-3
CAISDPAVGDSQETQYF
TGTGCCATCAGTGATCCAGCGGTAGGGGACTCACAAGAGACCCAGTACTTC
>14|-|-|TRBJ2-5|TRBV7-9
CASSLRTEQETQYF
TGTGCCAGCAGCTTGCGGACAGAGCAAGAGACCCAGTACTTC
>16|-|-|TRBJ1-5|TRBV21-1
CASSKAPDRAAQPQHF
TGTGCCAGCAGCAAAGCTCCCGACAGGGCGGCTCAGCCCCAGCATTTT
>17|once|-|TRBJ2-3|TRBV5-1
CASSSPAGGGLTDTQYF
TGCGCCAGCAGCTCACCCGCCGGTGGGGGACTCACAGATACGCAGTATTTT
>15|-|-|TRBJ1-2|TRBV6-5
CASSTRTDAFYGYTF
TGTGCCAGCAGTACCCGGACAGATGCTTTCTATGGCTACACCTTC
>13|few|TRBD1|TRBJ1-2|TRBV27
CASRQTGPYGYTF
TGTGCCAGCAGACAGACAGGGCCCTATGGCTACACCTTC
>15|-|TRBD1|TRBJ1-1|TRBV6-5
CASSYMTGLNTEAFF
TGTGCCAGCAGTTACATGACAGGGTTGAACACTGAAGCTTTCTTT
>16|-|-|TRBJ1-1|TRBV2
CASAVTNSGFSPEAFF
TGTGCCAGCGCCGTGACCAACTCGGGTTTCTCCCCTGAAGCTTTCTTT
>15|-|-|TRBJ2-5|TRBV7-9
CASSRPTGYQETQYF
TGTGCCAGCAGCCGACCGACAGGATATCAGGAGACCCAGTACTTC
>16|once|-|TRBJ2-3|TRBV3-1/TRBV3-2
CASSLRRGGLDYTQYF
TGTGCCAGCAGCCTTCGGAGGGGAGGCCTAGATTATACGCAGTATTTT
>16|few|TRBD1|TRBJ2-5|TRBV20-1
CSASNLDRALQETQYF
TGCAGTGCTAGTAATCTGGACAGGGCCTTACAAGAGACCCAGTACTTC
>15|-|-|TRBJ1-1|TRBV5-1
CASSSAGRKNTEAFF
TGCGCCAGCAGCTCTGCGGGTAGGAAGAACACTGAAGCTTTCTTT
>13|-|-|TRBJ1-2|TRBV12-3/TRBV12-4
CASNHRANYGYTF
TGTGCCAGCAATCACAGGGCCAACTATGGCTACACCTTC
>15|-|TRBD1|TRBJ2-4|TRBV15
CATSRTGILQNIQYF
TGTGCCACCAGTAGGACAGGGATCCTCCAAAACATTCAGTACTTC
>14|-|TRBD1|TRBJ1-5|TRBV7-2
CASSRDRGDQPQHF
TGTGCCAGCAGCCGGGACAGGGGGGATCAGCCCCAGCATTTT
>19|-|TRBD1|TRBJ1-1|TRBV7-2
CASSLGFWTGRDSDTEAFF
TGTGCCAGCAGCTTAGGCTTTTGGACAGGGCGAGATAGCGACACTGAAGCTTTCTTT
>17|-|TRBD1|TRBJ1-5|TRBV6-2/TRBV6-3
CASSYPGQGISNQPQHF
TGTGCCAGCAGTTACCCGGGACAGGGGATAAGCAATCAGCCCCAGCATTTT
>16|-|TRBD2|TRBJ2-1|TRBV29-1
CSVDEASGVVGDEQFF
TGCAGCGTTGATGAGGCTAGCGGGGTAGTGGGCGATGAGCAGTTCTTC
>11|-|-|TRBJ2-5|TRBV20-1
CSASSSETQYF
TGCAGTGCTAGTTCGTCAGAGACCCAGTACTTC
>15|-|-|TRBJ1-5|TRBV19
CASSISGGGNQPQHF
TGTGCCAGTAGTATTTCGGGGGGTGGGAATCAGCCCCAGCATTTT
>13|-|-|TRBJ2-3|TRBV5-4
CASSLAGTDTQYF
TGTGCCAGCAGCTTGGCAGGCACAGATACGCAGTATTTT
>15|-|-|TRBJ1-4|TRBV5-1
CASSLEGAGNEKLFF
TGCGCCAGCAGCTTGGAAGGGGCAGGGAATGAAAAACTGTTTTTT
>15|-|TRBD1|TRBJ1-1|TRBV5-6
CASSGGQRMNTEAFF
TGTGCCAGCAGCGGGGGACAGAGAATGAACACTGAAGCTTTCTTT
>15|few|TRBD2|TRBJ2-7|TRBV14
CASSQSLAGVIEQYF
TGTGCCAGCAGCCAAAGTCTAGCGGGAGTAATCGAGCAGTACTTC
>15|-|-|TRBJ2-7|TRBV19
CASSIGTGITYEQYF
TGTGCCAGTAGTATAGGAACCGGGATCACTTACGAGCAGTACTTC
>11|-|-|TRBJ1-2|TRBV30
CAWSARVGYTF
TGTGCCTGGAGTGCACGGGTCGGCTACACCTTC
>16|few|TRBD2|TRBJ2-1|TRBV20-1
CSASLAGKSSYNEQFF
TGCAGTGCTAGTCTAGCGGGTAAGAGCTCCTACAATGAGCAGTTCTTC
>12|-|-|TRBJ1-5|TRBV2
CASSPGNQPQHF
TGTGCCAGCAGTCCAGGCAATCAGCCCCAGCATTTT
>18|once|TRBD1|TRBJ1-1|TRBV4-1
CASSQDYGGTGLMDEAFF
TGCGCCAGCAGCCAAGATTATGGGGGGACAGGGCTTATGGATGAAGCTTTCTTT
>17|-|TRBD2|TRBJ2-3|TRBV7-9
CASSPRQAGVVADTQYF
TGTGCCAGCAGCCCCCGACAAGCGGGAGTCGTGGCAGATACGCAGTATTTT
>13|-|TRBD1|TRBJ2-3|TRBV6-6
CASSDRGTDTQYF
TGTGCCAGCAGTGACAGGGGTACAGATACGCAGTATTTT
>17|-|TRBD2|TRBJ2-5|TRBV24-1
CATSDPGTSGNQETQYF
TGTGCCACCAGTGACCCTGGGACTAGCGGGAACCAAGAGACCCAGTACTTC
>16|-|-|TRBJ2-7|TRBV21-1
CASSKIRRGTTYEQYF
TGTGCCAGCAGCAAAATTAGGAGAGGAACGACCTACGAGCAGTACTTC
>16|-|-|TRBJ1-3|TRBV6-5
CASSYSGDISGNTIYF
TGTGCCAGCAGTTACTCAGGGGACATCTCTGGAAACACCATATATTTT
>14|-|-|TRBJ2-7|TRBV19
CASSPGVRHYEQYF
TGTGCCAGTAGTCCCGGGGTCCGGCACTACGAGCAGTACTTC
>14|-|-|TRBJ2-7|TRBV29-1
CSVEGSKDNYEQYF
TGCAGCGTTGAAGGTAGTAAAGACAACTACGAGCAGTACTTC
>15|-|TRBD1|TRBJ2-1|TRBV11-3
CASSRDRGQRGEQFF
TGTGCCAGCAGCCGGGACAGGGGCCAACGGGGTGAGCAGTTCTTC
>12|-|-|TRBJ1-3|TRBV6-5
CASSSDGNTIYF
TGTGCCAGCAGTTCAGATGGAAACACCATATATTTT
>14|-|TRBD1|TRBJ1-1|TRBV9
CASSARQGSAEAFF
TGTGCCAGCAGCGCCAGACAGGGTTCGGCTGAAGCTTTCTTT
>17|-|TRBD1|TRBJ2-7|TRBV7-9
CASSLVPGQGALGLQYF
TGTGCCAGCAGCTTAGTCCCTGGGCAGGGGGCGTTGGGGTTGCAGTACTTC
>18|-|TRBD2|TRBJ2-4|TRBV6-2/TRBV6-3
CASSYSIGEAGGHNIQYF
TGTGCCAGCAGTTACTCGATCGGAGAAGCGGGAGGGCATAACATTCAGTACTTC
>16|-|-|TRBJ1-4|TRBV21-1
CASRPTSSTENEKLFF
TGTGCCAGCAGACCCACCTCGTCGACAGAAAATGAAAAACTGTTTTTT
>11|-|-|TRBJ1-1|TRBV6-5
CASTRNTEAFF
TGTGCCAGCACCAGGAACACTGAAGCTTTCTTT
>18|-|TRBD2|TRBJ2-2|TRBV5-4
CASSSGLAGGPDTGELFF
TGTGCCAGCAGTTCGGGACTAGCGGGAGGGCCCGACACCGGGGAGCTGTTTTTT
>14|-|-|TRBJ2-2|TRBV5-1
CASSPDGGGGELFF
TGCGCCAGCAGCCCGGACGGGGGAGGCGGGGAGCTGTTTTTT
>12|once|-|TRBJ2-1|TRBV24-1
CATSGSGNEQFF
TGTGCCACCAGTGGTTCGGGCAATGAGCAGTTCTTC
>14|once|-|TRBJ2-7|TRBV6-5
CASRREQNSYEQYF
TGTGCCAGCAGGCGAGAGCAAAACTCCTACGAGCAGTACTTC
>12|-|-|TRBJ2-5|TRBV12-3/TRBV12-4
CASSAWLETQYF
TGTGCCAGCAGTGCCTGGCTAGAGACCCAGTACTTC
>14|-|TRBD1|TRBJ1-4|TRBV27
CASSLAGQGEKLFF
TGTGCCAGCAGTTTAGCCGGACAGGGGGAAAAACTGTTTTTT
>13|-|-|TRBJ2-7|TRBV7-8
CASSWDLLYEQYF
TGTGCCAGCAGCTGGGACTTACTTTACGAGCAGTACTTC
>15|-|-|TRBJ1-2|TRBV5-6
CASSIRQNSNYGYTF
TGTGCCAGCAGCATTAGACAGAATTCGAACTATGGCTACACCTTC